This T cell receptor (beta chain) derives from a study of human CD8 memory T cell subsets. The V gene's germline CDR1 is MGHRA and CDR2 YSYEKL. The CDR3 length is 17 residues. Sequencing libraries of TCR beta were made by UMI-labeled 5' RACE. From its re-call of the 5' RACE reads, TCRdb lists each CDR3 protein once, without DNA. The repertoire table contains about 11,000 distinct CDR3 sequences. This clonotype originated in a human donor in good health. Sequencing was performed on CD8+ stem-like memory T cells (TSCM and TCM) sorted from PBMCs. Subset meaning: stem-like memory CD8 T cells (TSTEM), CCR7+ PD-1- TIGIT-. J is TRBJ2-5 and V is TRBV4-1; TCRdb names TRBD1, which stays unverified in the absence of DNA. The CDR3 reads CASSQDIPPKYQGTQYF.